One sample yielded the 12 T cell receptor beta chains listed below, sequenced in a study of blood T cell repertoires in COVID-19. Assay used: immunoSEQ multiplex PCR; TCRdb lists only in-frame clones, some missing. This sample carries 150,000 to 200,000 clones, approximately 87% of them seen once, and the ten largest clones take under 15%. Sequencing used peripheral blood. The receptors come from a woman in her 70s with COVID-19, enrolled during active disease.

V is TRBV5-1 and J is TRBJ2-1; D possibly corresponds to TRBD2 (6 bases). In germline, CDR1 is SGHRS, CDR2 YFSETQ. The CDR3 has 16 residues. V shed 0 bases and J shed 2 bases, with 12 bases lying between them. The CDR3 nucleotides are TGCGCCAGCAGCTTGGCGGGGGTAGGTACCTACAATGAGCAGTTCTTC. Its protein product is CASSLAGVGTYNEQFF.

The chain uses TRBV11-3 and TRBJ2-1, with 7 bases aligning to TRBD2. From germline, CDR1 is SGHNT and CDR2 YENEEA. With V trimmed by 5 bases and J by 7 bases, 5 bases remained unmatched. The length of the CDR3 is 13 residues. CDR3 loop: CASSPREGNEQFF. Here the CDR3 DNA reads TGTGCCAGCAGCCCTAGGGAGGGAAATGAGCAGTTCTTC.

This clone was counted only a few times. The CDR3 DNA reads TGTGCCAGCAGCGCCGCCCCGGGTGCCATAAACTATGGCTACACCTTC. This translates into CASSAAPGAINYGYTF. This sequence joins TRBV9 and TRBJ1-2, with D unresolved. V was pared by 3 bases and J by 2 bases, with 17 bases between. Germline V gene sequence: CDR1 SGDLS, CDR2 YYNGEE. The CDR3 has 16 amino acids.

The CDR3 DNA is TGTGCCAGCAGTAGCGGGTTGGTTGGCTACGAGCAGTACTTC. Its protein is CASSSGLVGYEQYF. This chain joins TRBV5-4 and TRBJ2-7, with TRBD2 identical over 7 bases. CDR1 SGHNT and CDR2 YYREEE come from the germline V gene (reference sequence). The V and J ends lost 5 bases and 3 bases, in that order; junction bases with no gene match: 8. The CDR3 loop spans 14 amino acids.

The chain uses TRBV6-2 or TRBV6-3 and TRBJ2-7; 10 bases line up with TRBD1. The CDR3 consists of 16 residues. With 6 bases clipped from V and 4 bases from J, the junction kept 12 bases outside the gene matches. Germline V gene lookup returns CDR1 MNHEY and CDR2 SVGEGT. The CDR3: CASSPQSGTGVYEQYF. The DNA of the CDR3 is TGTGCCAGCAGCCCTCAATCCGGGACAGGGGTTTACGAGCAGTACTTC.

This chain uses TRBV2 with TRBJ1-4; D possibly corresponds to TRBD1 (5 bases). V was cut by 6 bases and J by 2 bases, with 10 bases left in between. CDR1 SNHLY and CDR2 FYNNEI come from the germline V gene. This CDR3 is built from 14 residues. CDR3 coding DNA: TGTGCCAGCAGGGGGGGACTTACTAATGAAAAACTGTTTTTT. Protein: CASRGGLTNEKLFF. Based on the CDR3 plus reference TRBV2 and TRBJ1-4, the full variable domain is EPEVTQTPSHQVTQMGQEVILRCVPISNHLYFYWYRQILGQKVEFLVSFYNNEISEKSEIFDDQFSVERPDGSNFTLKIRSTKLEDSAMYFCASRGGLTNEKLFFGSGTQLSVL.

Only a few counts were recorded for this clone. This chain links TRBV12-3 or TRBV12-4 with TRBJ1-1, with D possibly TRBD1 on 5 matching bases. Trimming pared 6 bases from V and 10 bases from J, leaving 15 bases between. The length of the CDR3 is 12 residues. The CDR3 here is CASRPSSQGAFF. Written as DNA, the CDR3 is TGTGCCAGCAGGCCATCCTCTCAGGGAGCTTTCTTT.

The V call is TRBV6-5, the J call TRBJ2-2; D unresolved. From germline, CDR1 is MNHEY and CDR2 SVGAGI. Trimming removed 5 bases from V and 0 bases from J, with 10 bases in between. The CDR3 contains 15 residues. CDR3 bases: TGTGCCAGCAGTACGACACCAACGAACACCGGGGAGCTGTTTTTT. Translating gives CASSTTPTNTGELFF.

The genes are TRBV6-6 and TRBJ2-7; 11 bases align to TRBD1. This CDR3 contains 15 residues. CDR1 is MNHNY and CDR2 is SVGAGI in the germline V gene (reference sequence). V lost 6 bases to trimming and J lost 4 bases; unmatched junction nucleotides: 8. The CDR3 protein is CASSPGQGALYEQYF. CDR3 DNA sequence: TGTGCCAGCAGCCCAGGACAGGGGGCTTTATACGAGCAGTACTTC.

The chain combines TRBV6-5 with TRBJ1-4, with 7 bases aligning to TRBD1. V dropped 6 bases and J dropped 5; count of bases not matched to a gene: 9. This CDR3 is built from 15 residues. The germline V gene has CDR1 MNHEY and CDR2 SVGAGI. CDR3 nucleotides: TGTGCCAGCAGGGACCCGGGACAGCCAAATGAAAAACTGTTTTTT. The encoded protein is CASRDPGQPNEKLFF.

The CDR3: CASSPTGRSGNTIYF. In nucleotides, the CDR3 is TGTGCCAGCAGTCCAACAGGGCGCTCTGGAAACACCATATATTTT. V usage is TRBV5-6 and J usage is TRBJ1-3; D is perhaps TRBD1 (6 bases). The CDR3 covers 15 residues. Deletions cut 5 bases from V and 0 bases from J, with 12 bases between. Looked up from germline, CDR1 is SGHDT and CDR2 is YYEEEE. Looking up the rest from reference TRBV5-6 and TRBJ1-3 gives the full variable domain: DAGVTQSPTHLIKTRGQQVTLRCSPKSGHDTVSWYQQALGQGPQFIFQYYEEEERQRGNFPDRFSGHQFPNYSSELNVNALLLGDSALYLCASSPTGRSGNTIYFGEGSWLTVV.

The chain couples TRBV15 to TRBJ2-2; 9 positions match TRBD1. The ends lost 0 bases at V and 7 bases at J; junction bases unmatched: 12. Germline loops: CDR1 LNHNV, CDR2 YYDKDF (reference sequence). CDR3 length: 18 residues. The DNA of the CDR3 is TGTGCCACCAGCAGAGACATTACAGGGGGCCACGACGGCGGGGAGCTGTTTTTT. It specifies CATSRDITGGHDGGELFF.